This entry is about one T cell receptor beta chain. Its recognized antigen is unknown. No base quality information exists; no much larger clone differs at one position. The TCR beta CDR3 regions were amplified from the RNA transcripts. The TCR CDR3 was subjected to a first round of RT-PCR using the HTBI primer set and the Qiagen OneStep RT-PCR kit. Libraries were constructed in a second round of multiplex PCR, after which size selection and purification were performed. Paired-end sequencing of the libraries was performed with 100 bp reads on an Illumina HiSeq2000. Under the source paper's analysis protocol: SOAPnuke was used to process the raw data, removing reads that contained adapters or uncalled bases, had a mean Phred below 15, or lacked an exact match to the constant primer or identifier. COPE v1.2.5 was used to merge the high-quality paired reads, and each unique nucleotide sequence was defined as a clonotype. MiTCR v1.1 was used to align clonotypes to the IMGT TRBV, TRBD and TRBJ reference segments. Analysis was restricted to V-J combinations with a frequency above 0.0001, which covered 98% to 99.2% of repertoires. A TCS score was defined as the ratio of F50 (clonal expansion) to E x V (chaos), with BLOSUM62-based TCRdist applied between CDR3 peptides within each V-J. Welch's t-statistics and random forest reduced 450 to 600 V-J features to under 15, which were used in a naive Bayes classifier (R e1071). In-frame beta chains were kept once TCRdb had trimmed the public reads at Q25 with fastp and called clones with MiXCR. Merged by CDR3 protein, the rows form single entries marked with the most common genes and DNA. Here the V and J calls rest on TCRdb's processing, not on the authors' analysis. Present in this sample are about 600,000 distinct CDR3 sequences, approximately 15% of which were seen just once. The ten top clones hold more than 6% of the sample.

CDR1 is given as SGDLS and CDR2 as YYNGEE, both from the germline V gene. V is pruned by 4 bases and J by 6 bases, leaving 12 bases of the junction without a gene match. Including the terminal cysteine and phenylalanine, the CDR3 comprises 15 residues. Just CDR3 DNA is preserved here, 45 bases in frame from base 1. Ophthalmopathy patients had moderately to severely active disease, with a Clinical Activity Score of 3 or more, a NOSPECS grade of 4 or more, and a disease duration of less than 3 months. Exclusion was applied to patients with uncontrolled infections, other autoimmune diseases, pregnancy or lactation. Diagnoses were established on the basis of clinical symptoms, serum thyroxine and TRAb, thyroid ultrasound, and orbital computed tomography. PBMCs were separated from about 10 ml of fresh peripheral blood using Ficoll-Paque density gradient centrifugation. Trizol reagent was used to extract total RNA, and RNA quality was then checked on an Agilent 2100 Bioanalyzer.

This record belongs to a study of T cells in Graves' hyperthyroidism and ophthalmopathy (dated by TCRdb to about 2019). For context, the study as a whole: Peripheral blood samples were taken at initial diagnosis, before any treatment was given. A discovery cohort of roughly 100 patients, 43 with Graves' ophthalmopathy and fewer than 65 with stable Graves' hyperthyroidism, was used to find distinguishing TCR V-J signatures. Whether ophthalmopathy could be predicted prospectively was tested in an independent validation cohort made up of approximately 19 hyperthyroidism patients plus 17 patients who later progressed to ophthalmopathy. The roughly 94 discovery patients were randomly divided into training and test sets at a 7:3 ratio. In about 6 Graves' hyperthyroidism patients, the study also compared T-cell repertoires from thyroid tissue with T-cell repertoires from blood. After blood sampling, hyperthyroidism patients were treated with methimazole at a starting dose of 30 mg daily, and ophthalmopathy patients were treated with high-dose intravenous methylprednisolone. The paper reports TCR Vbeta CDR3 sequencing of 130 to 150 peripheral blood samples: under 45 ophthalmopathy, around 80 hyperthyroidism and around 17 progressor patients. What the work shows at the level of the full study, not this receptor alone: No statistical method was used to set the sample size in advance, and investigators knew the group allocation. Ophthalmopathy was separated from stable hyperthyroidism by a 13 V-J signature model, with 87.88% sensitivity and roughly 81% specificity obtained in cross-validation and 80%/75% obtained in testing. Most expanded thyroid clonotypes (frequency above 0.001) were also found in blood, which suggests that blood repertoires may mirror thyroid immune responses. In validation, the model predicted progression to ophthalmopathy with over 60% sensitivity and roughly 72% specificity, a median of approximately 6.5 months before onset.

Here the chain combines TRBV9 and TRBJ2-7, with 8 bases in between that match TRBD1. The TCR sequence derives from a woman aged 18-29 years with Graves' ophthalmopathy. Material: blood. In nucleotides, the sequence is TGTGCCAGCAGCCCACGCCCCGGGACAGGTGGCGAGCAGTACTTC. The encoded protein is CASSPRPGTGGEQYF.